In its sample, the clone carrying this T cell receptor (beta chain) was seen a few times. Its matching antigen is unknown. This record comes from a study of T cells in Graves' hyperthyroidism and ophthalmopathy. Study context: Blood from the periphery was taken at initial diagnosis, before any treatment.

The study, taken as a whole, reports: Ophthalmopathy was predicted by the model a median of approximately 6 months ahead of onset. Most expanded thyroid clonotypes above 0.001 recurred in blood.

Initially, at the first diagnosis of hyperthyroidism and before any ophthalmopathy symptoms, blood was sampled. Using RNA transcripts as the source, TCR beta CDR3 regions were amplified. HTBI primers were the set used in a first-round RT-PCR of the TCR CDR3. Using its own MiXCR run on the multiplex PCR reads, TCRdb lists one record per CDR3 protein. The profile shows about 160,000 distinct CDR3 sequences, about 9% of them singletons. The CDR3 covers 15 residues. CDR1 is SGDLS and CDR2 is YYNGEE in the germline V gene. The V and J ends lost 6 bases and 2 bases, in that order; junction bases with no gene match: 7.

The TCR originated in a woman aged 18-29 years with Graves' hyperthyroidism that later progressed to Graves' ophthalmopathy. Sequencing was performed on blood. The V gene is TRBV9, the J gene TRBJ2-3, with 9 positions matching TRBD2. CDR3 nucleotide sequence: TGTGCCAGCAATCTAGCGGGGTCGACCACAGATACGCAGTATTTT. This sequence encodes CASNLAGSTTDTQYF.